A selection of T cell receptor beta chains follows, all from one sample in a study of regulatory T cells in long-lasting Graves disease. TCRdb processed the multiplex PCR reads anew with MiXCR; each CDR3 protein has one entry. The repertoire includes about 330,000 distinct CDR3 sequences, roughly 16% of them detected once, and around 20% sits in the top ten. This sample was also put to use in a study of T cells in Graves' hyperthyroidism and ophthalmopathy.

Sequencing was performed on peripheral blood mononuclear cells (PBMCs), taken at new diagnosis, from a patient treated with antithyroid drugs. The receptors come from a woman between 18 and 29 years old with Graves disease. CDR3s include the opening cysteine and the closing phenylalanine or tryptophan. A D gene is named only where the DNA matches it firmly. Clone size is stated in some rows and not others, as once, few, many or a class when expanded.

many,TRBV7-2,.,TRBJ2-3,TGTGCCAGCAGCTCCCCCGGGACAGATACGCAGTATTTT,CASSSPGTDTQYF
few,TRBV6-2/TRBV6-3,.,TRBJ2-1,TGTGCCAGCAGTTACTGGGGGGATGAGCAGTTCTTC,CASSYWGDEQFF
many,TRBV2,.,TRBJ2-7,TGTGCCAGCGGGAGAGACAGCTCCTACGAGCAGTACTTC,CASGRDSSYEQYF
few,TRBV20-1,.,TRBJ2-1,TGCAGTGCCCTCCTACGGGGTGAGCAGTTCTTC,CSALLRGEQFF
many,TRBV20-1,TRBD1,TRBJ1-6,TGCAGTGCCCCAAACTACGGACAGGGGGCTAATTCACCCCTCCACTTT,CSAPNYGQGANSPLHF
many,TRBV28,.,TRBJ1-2,TGTGCCAGCAGGCCGCCGGGGAGGGACTATGGCTACACCTTC,CASRPPGRDYGYTF
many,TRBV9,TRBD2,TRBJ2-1,TGTGCCAGCAGCGCGACTAGCGGGAGTAATGAGCAGTTCTTC,CASSATSGSNEQFF
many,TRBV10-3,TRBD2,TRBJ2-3,TGTGCCATCAGTGAGTCCCAGCGATGGAGCGGGACGACGAGGAACACAGATACGCAGTATTTT,CAISESQRWSGTTRNTDTQYF
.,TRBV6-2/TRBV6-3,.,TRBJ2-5,TGTGCCAGCAGTTACCACGTTGCCCAAGAGACCCAGTACTTC,CASSYHVAQETQYF
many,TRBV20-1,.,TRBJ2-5,TGCAGTGCTAGAGTAGAGCGTTCAGAGACCCAGTACTTC,CSARVERSETQYF
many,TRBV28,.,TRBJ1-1,TGTGCCAGCAGCCTACGGGAGAACACTGAAGCTTTCTTT,CASSLRENTEAFF
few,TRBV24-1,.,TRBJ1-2,TGTGCCACCAGTGTCGGGGACTATGGCTACACCTTC,CATSVGDYGYTF
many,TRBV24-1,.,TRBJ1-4,TGTGCCACCAGTGAGGCCGGGACGGAAAATGAAAAACTGTTTTTT,CATSEAGTENEKLFF
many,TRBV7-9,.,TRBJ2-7,TGTGCCAGCAGCCTCGCGGGGTCGGCAACCTACGAGCAGTACTTC,CASSLAGSATYEQYF
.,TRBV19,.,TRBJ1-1,TGTGCCAGTAGTACCGGCCCCTTCACTTATCCCTCGGGGAACACTGAAGCTTTCTTT,CASSTGPFTYPSGNTEAFF
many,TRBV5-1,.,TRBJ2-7,TGTGCCAGCAGCTTGGTTGTCAGGCCCTACGAGCAGTACTTC,CASSLVVRPYEQYF
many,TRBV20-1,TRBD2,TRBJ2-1,TGCAGTGCTAGCGGGCCGGGAGGCCACAATGAGCAGTTCTTC,CSASGPGGHNEQFF
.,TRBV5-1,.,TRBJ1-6,TGCGCCAGCACAACTGATCGCTCCTATAATTCACCCCTCCACTTT,CASTTDRSYNSPLHF
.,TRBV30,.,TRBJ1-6,TGTGCCTGGAGTGGGCAGGGAAATTCACCCCTCCACTTT,CAWSGQGNSPLHF
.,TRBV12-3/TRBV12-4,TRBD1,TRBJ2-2,TGTGCCAGCAGTGCCCGGACAGGCGCGAACACCGGGGAGCTGTTTTTT,CASSARTGANTGELFF
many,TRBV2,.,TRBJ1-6,TGTGCCAGCAGTGAAAGAGCTAACTATAATTCACCCCTCCACTTT,CASSERANYNSPLHF
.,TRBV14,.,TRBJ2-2,TGTGCCAGCAGCCGCCTGAAGTTCGGGGAGCTGTTTTTT,CASSRLKFGELFF
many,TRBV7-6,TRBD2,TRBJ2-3,TGTGCCAGCAGCTTAGCGGGAGGGCGAGATACGCAGTATTTT,CASSLAGGRDTQYF
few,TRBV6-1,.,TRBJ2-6,TGTGCCAGCTCCGAACGGCGCTCTGGGGCCAACGTCCTGACTTTC,CASSERRSGANVLTF
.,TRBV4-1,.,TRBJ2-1,TGCGCCAGCAGTGGGGGGGGGGGCCCCAATGAGCAGTTCTTC,CASSGGGGPNEQFF
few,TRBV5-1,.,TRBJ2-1,TGCGCCAGTGCATCTTCTGACCCTACCTACAATGAGCAGTTCTTC,CASASSDPTYNEQFF
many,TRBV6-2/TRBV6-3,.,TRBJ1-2,TGTGCCAGCAGTTACTCCCAACGGGTTCAGGATTCTTATTTCTATGGCTACACCTTC,CASSYSQRVQDSYFYGYTF
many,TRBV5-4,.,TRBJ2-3,TGTGCCAGCAGCCTACCCCCAGCAGATACGCAGTATTTT,CASSLPPADTQYF
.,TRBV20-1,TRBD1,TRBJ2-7,TGCAGTGCTAGAGACCCGACAGGGATCTACGAGCAGTACTTC,CSARDPTGIYEQYF
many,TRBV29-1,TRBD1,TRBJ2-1,TGCAGCGTTGAGGGACAGGGGGGAAATGAGCAGTTCTTC,CSVEGQGGNEQFF
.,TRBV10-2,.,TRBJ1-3,TGCGCCAGCAGCGAGGACGGAAACACCATATATTTT,CASSEDGNTIYF
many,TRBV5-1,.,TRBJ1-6,TGTGCCAGCAGCTTAGCAGGGAGCTCCTATAATTCACCCCTCCACTTT,CASSLAGSSYNSPLHF
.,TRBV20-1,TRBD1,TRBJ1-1,TGCAGTGCTAGCGCTCGGACAGGTCCTGTGTCGGACACTGTAGCTTTCTTT,CSASARTGPVSDTVAFF
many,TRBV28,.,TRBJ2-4,TGTGCCAGCAGTTTAGGAGTTGGGGAAGGAAACATTCAGTACTTC,CASSLGVGEGNIQYF
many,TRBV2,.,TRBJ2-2,TGTGCCACAAGGACGGATAACACCGGGGAGCTGTTTTTT,CATRTDNTGELFF
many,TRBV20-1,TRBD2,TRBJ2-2,TGCAGTGCCGCCCCCACCGGGAGGCGGGAGGGCCGTAGCGGGGAGCTGTTTTTT,CSAAPTGRREGRSGELFF
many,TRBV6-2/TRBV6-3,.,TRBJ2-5,TGTGCCAGCAGTTACCCGAGAGCAGCGCAAGAGACCCAGTACTTC,CASSYPRAAQETQYF
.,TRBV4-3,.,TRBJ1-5,TGCGCCAGCAGCCAAGATCGTTCAGACTATAGCAATCAGCCCCAGCATTTT,CASSQDRSDYSNQPQHF
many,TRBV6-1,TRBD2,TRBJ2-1,TGTGCCAGCATGGGGTTGGGACTAGCGGGGGCCTACAATGAGCAGTTCTTC,CASMGLGLAGAYNEQFF
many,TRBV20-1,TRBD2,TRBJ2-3,TGCAGTGCCCGGACAGCTAGCGGGGGGTGGCGCACAGATACGCAGTATTTT,CSARTASGGWRTDTQYF
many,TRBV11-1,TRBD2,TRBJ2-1,TGTGCCAGCAGCTCGACTAGCGAAGATGAGCAGTTCTTC,CASSSTSEDEQFF
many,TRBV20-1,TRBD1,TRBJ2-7,TGCAGTGCTAGTTCCGTGGACAGGACCTCCTACGAGCAGTACTTC,CSASSVDRTSYEQYF
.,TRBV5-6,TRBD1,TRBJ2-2,TGTGCCAGCAGCTTTTCAGACAGGGTCGGCGGGGAGCTGTTTTTT,CASSFSDRVGGELFF
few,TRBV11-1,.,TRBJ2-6,TGTGCCAGCAGCCGCGGGGTATCTGGGGCCAACGTCCTGACTTTC,CASSRGVSGANVLTF
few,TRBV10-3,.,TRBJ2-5,TGTGCCATCAGTGGGGGCGGGCTAACAGAGGCCCAGTACTTC,CAISGGGLTEAQYF
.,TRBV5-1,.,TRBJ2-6,TGCGCCAGCAGCTTGGCCCCGGGAACCGGGGCCAACGTCCTGACTTTC,CASSLAPGTGANVLTF
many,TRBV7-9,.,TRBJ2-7,TGTGCCAGCAGCTTCTCTCCTCGCGACGAGCAGTACTTC,CASSFSPRDEQYF
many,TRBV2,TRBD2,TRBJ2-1,TGTGCCAGCACGCTGACTAGCGGGAGGGCCAATGAGCAGTTCTTC,CASTLTSGRANEQFF
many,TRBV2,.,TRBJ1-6,TGTGCCAGCAGTGATCGGGGTCTGACACCCCTCCACTTT,CASSDRGLTPLHF
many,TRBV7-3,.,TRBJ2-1,TGTGCCAGCAGCATCGGAGTGGTAAGGGATGAGCAGTTCTTC,CASSIGVVRDEQFF